The 9 T cell receptor beta chains given below trace back to one sample, sequenced in a study of blood T cell repertoires in COVID-19. Profiling relied on immunoSEQ multiplex PCR, and the TCRdb table lists in-frame clones only, not all of them. The data hold about 220,000 clones, with 86% observed a single time. Sequenced material: peripheral blood. Receptor source: a woman in her fifties or sixties with COVID-19, enrolled during active disease.

This chain joins TRBV5-1 and TRBJ2-7, with 9 bases matching TRBD1. CDR1 SGHRS and CDR2 YFSETQ come from the germline V gene. The length of the CDR3 is 15 residues. The ends lost 4 bases at V and 6 bases at J; junction bases unmatched: 11. The CDR3 is CASSTANRGLGEQYF. CDR3 DNA: TGCGCCAGCAGCACAGCGAACAGGGGGCTTGGCGAGCAGTACTTC.

With regard to this clone: The same CDR3 arises from other DNA sequences in this sample as well. The chain uses TRBV4-3 and TRBJ1-2, with a weak D call TRBD1 (5 bases). The CDR3 extends over 13 amino acids. Trimming cost V 0 bases and J 5 bases, with 7 bases left between them. CDR1 is LGHNA, CDR2 YSLEER, per germline. CDR3 amino acids: CASSQDRGYGYTF. The CDR3 DNA follows: TGCGCCAGCAGCCAAGATCGGGGGTATGGCTACACCTTC.

V usage is TRBV19 and J usage is TRBJ1-5; the match to TRBD1 covers 7 bases. CDR1 is LNHDA and CDR2 is SQIVND in the germline V gene (reference sequence). V trimming: 5 bases; J trimming: 4 bases; junction bases outside the gene matches: 20. The CDR3 spans 19 residues. The CDR3 loop reads CASSRLGQGGAHPNQPQHF. As DNA, the CDR3 is TGTGCCAGTAGTCGCCTGGGGCAGGGGGGTGCCCATCCAAATCAGCCCCAGCATTTT.

The rearrangement links TRBV4-1 to TRBJ1-5; D is possibly TRBD1 (6 bases). The CDR3 totals 15 residues. V lost 2 bases and J 7 bases, leaving 15 bases between the germline ends. Germline loops: CDR1 MGHRA, CDR2 YSYEKL. The CDR3, as DNA: TGCGCCAGCAGCCAAAGAACACAGGGTGGACAGCCCCAGCATTTT. This sequence encodes CASSQRTQGGQPQHF.

This clone was recorded only once. The chain employs TRBV18 and TRBJ2-6; D call uncertain. The CDR3 covers 15 residues. The germline CDR1 and CDR2 sequences are KGHSH and LQKENI. Trimming cost V 2 bases and J 0 bases, with 5 bases left between them. CDR3 amino acids: CASSPTSSGANVLTF. The CDR3 coding sequence is TGTGCCAGCTCACCAACGAGCTCTGGGGCCAACGTCCTGACTTTC. Supplemented by reference TRBV18 and TRBJ2-6, the full variable domain reads NAGVMQNPRHLVRRRGQEARLRCSPMKGHSHVYWYRQLPEEGLKFMVYLQKENIIDESGMPKERFSAEFPKEGPSILRIQQVVRGDSAAYFCASSPTSSGANVLTFGAGSRLTVL.

This clone was detected once. The chain joins TRBV2 to TRBJ1-3, with D hard to call. Germline V gene sequence: CDR1 SNHLY, CDR2 FYNNEI. The germline V and J ends were trimmed by 1 base and 3 bases, with 10 bases remaining between them. This CDR3 comprises 15 residues. The CDR3, as DNA: TGTGCCAGCAGTGAAGGAGGGAAGCTTGGAAACACCATATATTTT. Its protein product is CASSEGGKLGNTIYF. The whole variable domain, remainder taken from reference TRBV2 and TRBJ1-3, is EPEVTQTPSHQVTQMGQEVILRCVPISNHLYFYWYRQILGQKVEFLVSFYNNEISEKSEIFDDQFSVERPDGSNFTLKIRSTKLEDSAMYFCASSEGGKLGNTIYFGEGSWLTVV.

The chain is built from TRBV3-1 (or the pseudogene TRBV3-2) and TRBJ1-1, with D unresolved. Trimming left V 0 bases short and J 1 base short, with 9 bases between. Germline V gene sequence: CDR1 LGHDT, CDR2 YNNKEL (reference sequence). CDR3 length: 15 residues. CDR3 DNA sequence: TGTGCCAGCAGCCAAGAGCCGGGGTGGAACACTGAAGCTTTCTTT. This codes for CASSQEPGWNTEAFF.

This clone was seen a single time. The V and J genes are TRBV18 and TRBJ2-7; D is uncertain. This CDR3 has 12 amino acids. Trimming shortened V by 3 bases and J by 3 bases, and 6 bases separated the two germline ends. Germline values: CDR1 KGHSH, CDR2 LQKENI. Written as DNA, the CDR3 is TGTGCCAGCTCACCCAACGGCTACGAGCAGTACGTC. Translated, it gives CASSPNGYEQYV.

This clone was seen a single time. V is TRBV5-6 and J is TRBJ1-2, with unresolved D. This CDR3 region has 13 residues. Germline V CDR1 and CDR2: SGHDT, YYEEEE. V lost 1 base, J lost 5 bases, and 9 bases lay in between. The CDR3, as DNA: TGTGCCAGCAGCTTGCCCCAGTCTTATGGCTACACCTTC. It specifies CASSLPQSYGYTF.